The source of this TCR beta chain is a study of T cells in Graves' hyperthyroidism and ophthalmopathy (dated by TCRdb to between 2017 and 2020). About the full investigation: Peripheral blood samples were taken at the time of initial diagnosis, prior to any treatment. The paper reports TCR Vbeta CDR3 sequencing of approximately 130 peripheral blood samples: 40 to 45 ophthalmopathy, around 80 hyperthyroidism and around 17 progressor patients. Thyroid tissue and blood T-cell repertoires from several Graves' hyperthyroidism patients were also compared in the study. After blood sampling, hyperthyroidism patients were treated with methimazole at a starting dose of 30 mg daily, and ophthalmopathy patients were treated with high-dose intravenous methylprednisolone. To identify distinguishing TCR V-J signatures, a discovery cohort of 90 to 100 patients was used, comprising 43 with Graves' ophthalmopathy and 57 with stable Graves' hyperthyroidism. The roughly 91 discovery patients were randomly divided into training and test sets at a 7:3 ratio. Prospective prediction of ophthalmopathy was tested in an independent validation cohort consisting of roughly 19 hyperthyroidism patients and more than 15 patients who later progressed to ophthalmopathy.

Stable Graves' hyperthyroidism was defined as no progression to ophthalmopathy during 18 months of follow-up. Hyperthyroidism patients were aged 18 to 65 years and newly diagnosed, with disease duration of less than 2 months. Patients with uncontrolled infections, other autoimmune diseases, pregnancy or lactation were excluded. Clinical symptoms, serum thyroxine and TRAb, thyroid ultrasound, and orbital computed tomography formed the basis for the diagnoses. Ficoll-Paque density gradient centrifugation was used to isolate PBMCs from about 10 ml of fresh peripheral blood. Trizol reagent was used to extract total RNA, and RNA quality was then checked on an Agilent 2100 Bioanalyzer. This clonotype was counted at least ten times. Its antigen is not yet known. Nothing much larger sits one base from this clone, and base qualities are not available. Germline trimming: 7 bases from V, 7 bases from J; junction bases outside gene matches: 8. Inclusive of the bounding cysteine and phenylalanine, the CDR3 is 15 residues long. Here the CDR3 DNA is all that survives: 45 bases in frame from base 1. Sequences MNHNS (CDR1) and SASEGT (CDR2) are obtained from the germline V gene.

The TCR beta CDR3 regions were amplified from RNA transcripts. The first round of RT-PCR for the TCR CDR3 was performed with the HTBI primer set and the Qiagen OneStep RT-PCR kit. Libraries were constructed in a second round of multiplex PCR, after which size selection and purification were performed. Sequencing of the libraries was done on an Illumina HiSeq2000 using paired-end 100 bp reads. As for the original processing: SOAPnuke was used to process the raw data, removing reads that contained adapters or uncalled bases, had a mean Phred below 15, or lacked an exact match to the constant primer or identifier. High-quality paired reads were merged using COPE v1.2.5, and each unique nucleotide sequence was defined as a clonotype. MiTCR v1.1 was used to align the clonotypes against IMGT TRBV, TRBD and TRBJ reference segments. The analysis was restricted to V-J combinations with a frequency above 0.0001, which together covered 99% to 99.2% of the repertoires. A TCS score was defined as the ratio between F50 (clonal expansion) and ExV (chaos), using BLOSUM62-based TCRdist between CDR3 peptides within each V-J. Welch's t-statistics and random forest reduced roughly 500 V-J features to 10 to 15, which were used in a naive Bayes classifier (R e1071). Starting from the raw public reads, TCRdb applied fastp trimming at Q25, assembled clones with MiXCR and retained in-frame beta chains. Entries are consolidated by CDR3 protein sequence, retaining the most common genes and DNA. The V and J calls reflect TCRdb's pipeline rather than the authors' work. Here the sample has around 520,000 distinct CDR3 sequences; roughly an eighth occur a single time. Of the sample, under 20% is held by the ten largest clones.

The full study reports these points: Ophthalmopathy was separated from stable hyperthyroidism by a 13 V-J signature model, with around 90% sensitivity and roughly 81% specificity obtained in cross-validation and 80%/75% obtained in testing. Most expanded thyroid clonotypes (frequency above 0.001) were also detected in blood, a finding suggesting that blood repertoires may reflect thyroid immune responses. Sample size was not statistically predetermined, and blinding of investigators to group allocation was not performed. During validation, the model predicted progression to ophthalmopathy a median of approximately 6 months ahead of onset, with 70.59% sensitivity and 72% to 80% specificity.

The V and J genes are TRBV6-1 and TRBJ2-1, and 12 junctional nucleotides match TRBD2. The TCR comes from a woman between 18 and 29 years old with Graves' hyperthyroidism. The sequenced material came from blood. The sequenced DNA is TGTGCCAGCACCAAGACTAGCGGGAGTCTAAATGAGCAGTTCTTC. Translation gives CASTKTSGSLNEQFF.